This section outlines one T cell receptor beta chain sequence together with its context. How the authors handled the data: The assay estimated nucleated cells by amplifying reference gene primers. Clones were sequenced by immunoSEQ multiplex PCR, and TCRdb holds only the in-frame ones, with some missing. The DNA was the basis for D and trimming; V, J and clone size are from that table. Here the sample spans over 150,000 clones, about four fifths being singletons. Seattle's cohort entered during active infection and was followed longitudinally. The data belong to a study of blood T cell repertoires in COVID-19. Whole-study context: Acute and convalescent COVID-19 samples came from the United States, Italy and Spain. PBMCs, B-cell-depleted T cells, or T cells were the source of the cDNA or gDNA that made up the material.

The receptor's source is an elderly woman with COVID-19, enrolled during active disease. The sample taken for sequencing was peripheral blood.

The CDR3 DNA reads TGTGCCAGCAGCCCGGGACAGGAGTATAGCAATCAGCCCCAGCATTTT. Its protein is CASSPGQEYSNQPQHF. The V gene is TRBV11-1, the J gene TRBJ1-5; TRBD1 aligns across 8 bases. J gave up 0 bases and V 5 bases, and 6 bases lay outside the gene matches. The length of the CDR3 is 16 residues. From germline, CDR1 is SGHAT and CDR2 FQDESV (reference sequence).